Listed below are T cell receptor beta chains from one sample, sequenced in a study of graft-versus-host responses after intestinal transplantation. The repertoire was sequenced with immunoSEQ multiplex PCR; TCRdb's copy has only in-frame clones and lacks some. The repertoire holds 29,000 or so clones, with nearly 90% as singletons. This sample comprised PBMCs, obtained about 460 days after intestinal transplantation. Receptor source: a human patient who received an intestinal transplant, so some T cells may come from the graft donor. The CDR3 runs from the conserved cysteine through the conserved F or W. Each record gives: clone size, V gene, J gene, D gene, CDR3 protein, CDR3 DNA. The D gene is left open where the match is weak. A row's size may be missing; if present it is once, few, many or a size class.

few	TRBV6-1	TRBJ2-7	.	CASRHLSYEQYF	TGTGCCAGCAGGCACCTGTCCTACGAGCAGTACTTC
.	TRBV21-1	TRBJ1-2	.	CANNEPPGCYGYTF	TGTGCCAATAATGAACCTCCGGGATGCTATGGCTACACCTTC
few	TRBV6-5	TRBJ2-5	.	CASSYLGGSETQYF	TGTGCCAGCAGTTACCTCGGGGGATCGGAGACCCAGTACTTC
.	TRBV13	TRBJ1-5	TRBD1	CASSLGRDRNNQPQHF	TGTGCCAGCAGCTTAGGCCGGGACAGAAACAATCAGCCCCAGCATTTT
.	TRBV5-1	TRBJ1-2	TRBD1	CASSLMGQGYGYTF	TGCGCCAGCAGCTTGATGGGACAGGGGTATGGCTACACCTTC
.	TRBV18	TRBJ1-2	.	CASTPTASQNYGYTF	TGTGCCAGCACACCAACCGCGTCCCAAAACTATGGCTACACCTTC
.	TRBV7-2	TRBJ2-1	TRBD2	CASSSRRLAAYNEQFF	TGTGCCAGCAGCTCGCGGCGACTAGCGGCCTACAATGAGCAGTTCTTC
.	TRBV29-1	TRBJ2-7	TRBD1	CSVGPGQGTYEQYF	TGCAGCGTTGGCCCCGGACAGGGGACCTACGAGCAGTACTTC
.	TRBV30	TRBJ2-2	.	CAWSVVNTGELFF	TGTGCCTGGAGTGTGGTTAACACCGGGGAGCTGTTTTTT
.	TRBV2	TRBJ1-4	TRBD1	CASSADRATEKLFF	TGTGCCAGCAGTGCTGACAGGGCAACGGAAAAACTGTTTTTT
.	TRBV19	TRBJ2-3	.	CASSNPSGRINTDTQYF	TGTGCCAGTAGTAACCCCTCGGGGCGAATCAACACAGATACGCAGTATTTT
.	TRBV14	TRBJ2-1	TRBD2	CASSRPGLGEYEQFF	TGTGCCAGCAGCCGGCCGGGACTAGGGGAATATGAGCAGTTCTTC
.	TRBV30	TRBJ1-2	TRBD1	CAWTRDSIVDYGYTF	TGTGCCTGGACCAGGGACAGCATCGTGGACTATGGCTACACCTTC
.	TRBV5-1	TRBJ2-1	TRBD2	CASSLSTSGRAWVF	TGCGCCAGCAGCTTGAGTACTAGCGGGAGGGCCTGGGTCTTC
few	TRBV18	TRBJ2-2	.	CASSPRAVTGELFF	TGTGCCAGCTCACCACGGGCCGTCACCGGGGAGCTGTTTTTT
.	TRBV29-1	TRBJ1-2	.	CSVEPGGGHYGYTF	TGCAGCGTTGAACCTGGGGGCGGGCACTATGGCTACACCTTC
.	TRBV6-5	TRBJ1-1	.	CASSYSSSMNTEAFF	TGTGCCAGCAGTTACTCGTCGTCCATGAACACTGAAGCTTTCTTT
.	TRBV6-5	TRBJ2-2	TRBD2	CASKRTRGVGELFF	TGTGCCAGCAAAAGGACTAGGGGTGTCGGGGAGCTGTTTTTT
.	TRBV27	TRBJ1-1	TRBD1	CASSLLGRGRRMNTEAFF	TGTGCCAGCAGTTTATTGGGCAGGGGGCGAAGAATGAACACTGAAGCTTTCTTT
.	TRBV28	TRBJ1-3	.	CASSHLDTIYF	TGTGCCAGCAGTCACTTGGACACCATATATTTT
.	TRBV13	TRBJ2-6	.	CASSLVGYGANVLTF	TGTGCCAGCAGCTTAGTGGGTTATGGGGCCAACGTCCTGACTTTC
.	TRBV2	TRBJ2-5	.	CASSRIPQETQYF	TGTGCCAGCAGTCGGATACCCCAAGAGACCCAGTACTTC
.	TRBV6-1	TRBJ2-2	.	CASSPRVNAGELFF	TGTGCCAGCAGTCCCAGGGTGAACGCCGGGGAGCTGTTTTTT
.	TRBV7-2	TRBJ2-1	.	CASSLAGAYNEQFF	TGTGCCAGCAGCTTAGCCGGGGCCTACAATGAGCAGTTCTTC
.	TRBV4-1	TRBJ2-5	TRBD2	CASSQVGLAGEETQYF	TGCGCCAGCAGCCAAGTCGGGCTAGCGGGGGAAGAGACCCAGTACTTC
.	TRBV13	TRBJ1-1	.	CASSLARDGEAFF	TGTGCCAGCAGCTTAGCCCGGGACGGTGAAGCTTTCTTT
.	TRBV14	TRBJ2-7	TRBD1	CASSSPGQGPYEQYF	TGTGCCAGCAGCTCCCCCGGACAGGGTCCATACGAGCAGTACTTC
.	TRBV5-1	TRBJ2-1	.	CASSLASPPGNEQFF	TGCGCCAGCAGCTTGGCCAGTCCCCCGGGGAATGAGCAGTTCTTC
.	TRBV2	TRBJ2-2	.	CASYSGDGELFF	TGTGCCAGCTACTCGGGCGACGGGGAGCTGTTTTTT
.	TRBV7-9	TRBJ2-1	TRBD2	CASSLQGGSNYYNEQFF	TGTGCCAGCAGCTTGCAGGGCGGGAGCAACTACTACAATGAGCAGTTCTTC
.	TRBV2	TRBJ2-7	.	CASSERDSSYEQYF	TGTGCCAGCAGTGAGCGGGACTCATCCTACGAGCAGTACTTC
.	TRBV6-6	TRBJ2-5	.	CASSYLSTGQETQYF	TGTGCCAGCAGTTACCTATCGACAGGTCAAGAGACCCAGTACTTC
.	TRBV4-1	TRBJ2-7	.	CASSLAPSAAYEQYF	TGCGCCAGCAGCCTAGCCCCTAGCGCCGCCTACGAGCAGTACTTC
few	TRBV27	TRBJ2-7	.	CASSAYGIRNEQYF	TGTGCCAGCAGCGCCTATGGGATCAGGAACGAGCAGTACTTC
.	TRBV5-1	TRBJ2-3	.	CASSLGLTSLHTQYF	TGCGCCAGCAGCTTGGGCCTGACTAGTTTGCATACGCAGTATTTT
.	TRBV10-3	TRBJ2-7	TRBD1	CAISESPGQGDEQYF	TGTGCCATCAGTGAGTCTCCGGGACAGGGCGACGAGCAGTACTTC
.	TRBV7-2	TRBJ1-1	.	CASSLGATGEAFF	TGTGCCAGCAGCTTGGGGGCGACAGGTGAAGCTTTCTTT
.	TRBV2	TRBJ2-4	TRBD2	CASMGGTSKNIQYF	TGTGCCAGCATGGGGGGGACTAGCAAAAACATTCAGTACTTC
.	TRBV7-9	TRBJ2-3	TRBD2	CASTGGADTQYF	TGTGCCAGCACGGGAGGGGCAGATACGCAGTATTTT
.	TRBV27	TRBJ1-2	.	CASSSTGYGYTF	TGTGCCAGCAGTTCGACCGGATATGGCTACACCTTC
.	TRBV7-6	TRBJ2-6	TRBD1	CASSLESRTGTWGANVLTF	TGTGCCAGCAGCTTAGAGTCGAGGACAGGGACATGGGGGGCCAACGTCCTGACTTTC
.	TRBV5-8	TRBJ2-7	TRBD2	CASSPGGLATFPAYEQYF	TGTGCCAGCAGCCCTGGAGGACTAGCAACTTTTCCCGCCTACGAGCAGTACTTC
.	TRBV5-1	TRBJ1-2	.	CASNPGRTRGDGYTF	TGCGCCAGCAATCCCGGACGGACGAGGGGCGATGGCTACACCTTC
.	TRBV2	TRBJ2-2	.	CASSVGRLGTGELFF	TGTGCCAGCAGTGTTGGGCGGTTAGGCACCGGGGAGCTGTTTTTT
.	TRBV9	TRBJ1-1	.	CASSVGGTLNTEAFF	TGTGCCAGCAGCGTAGGAGGGACGTTGAACACTGAAGCTTTCTTT
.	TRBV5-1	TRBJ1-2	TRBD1	CASSLTGDFYGYTF	TGCGCCAGCAGCTTGACAGGGGACTTCTATGGCTACACCTTC
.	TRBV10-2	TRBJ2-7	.	CASSESGGVEQYF	TGCGCCAGCAGTGAGTCCGGAGGTGTCGAGCAGTACTTC
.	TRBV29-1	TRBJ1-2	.	CSVESGLYGYTF	TGCAGCGTTGAATCGGGGCTCTATGGCTACACCTTC
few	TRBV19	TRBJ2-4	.	CASTIRGGAAKNIQYF	TGTGCCAGTACCATTAGAGGGGGAGCAGCCAAAAACATTCAGTACTTC
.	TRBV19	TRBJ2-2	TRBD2	CASRGLAGGPQTGELFF	TGTGCCAGTAGGGGCCTAGCGGGAGGGCCTCAAACCGGGGAGCTGTTTTTT
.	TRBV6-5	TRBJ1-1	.	CASRQGFFARTEAFF	TGTGCCAGCAGACAGGGATTTTTTGCGCGCACTGAAGCTTTCTTT
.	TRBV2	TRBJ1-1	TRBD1	CASSDRDRATEAFF	TGTGCCAGCAGTGACCGGGACAGGGCCACTGAAGCTTTCTTT
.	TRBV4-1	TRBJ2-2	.	CASSQGFRGNTGELFF	TGCGCCAGCAGCCAAGGGTTCCGGGGGAACACCGGGGAGCTGTTTTTT
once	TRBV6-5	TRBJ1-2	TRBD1	CASSPSDRQGYTF	TGTGCCAGCAGTCCATCGGACAGGCAGGGCTACACCTTC
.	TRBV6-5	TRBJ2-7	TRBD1	CASSYSDRSYEQYF	TGTGCCAGCAGTTACTCGGACAGGTCCTACGAGCAGTACTTC